These 26 T cell receptor beta chains share one sample of origin, sequenced in a study of response to subunit inactivated influenza vaccine. TCRdb analysed the RT-PCR reads with MiXCR anew, one entry per CDR3 protein. The sample shows some 640,000 distinct CDR3 sequences, about 15% of them seen only once. Sequenced here: PBMCs from blood, sampled 14 to 15 days before vaccination. These receptors all stem from a man aged 45 to 65 who received an inactivated influenza vaccine.

This clonotype occurred a few times. CDR3 loop: CASSLERLAKGYEQYF. The CDR3 bases are TGTGCCAGCAGTTTGGAGAGACTAGCGAAGGGCTACGAGCAGTACTTC. The V and J genes are TRBV27 and TRBJ2-7, with TRBD2 matching over 8 bases. Losses at the gene ends were 3 bases for V and 3 bases for J; bases not matched to a gene: 10. Germline CDR1 reads MNHEY; CDR2 reads SMNVEV (reference sequence). This CDR3 is built from 16 residues.

This clonotype was picked up a small number of times. The chain is built from TRBV6-2 or TRBV6-3 and TRBJ2-1, with D possibly TRBD2 on 5 matching bases. CDR1 and CDR2 (germline): MNHEY, SVGEGT. V was trimmed by 0 bases and J by 2 bases, leaving 11 bases between them. The CDR3 runs to 16 residues. CDR3 coding DNA: TGTGCCAGCAGTTACTCTGGGAGTTATCCCTACAATGAGCAGTTCTTC. It specifies CASSYSGSYPYNEQFF.

This clonotype was detected a few times. The rearrangement uses TRBV6-2 or TRBV6-3 and TRBJ2-1; 11 bases fit TRBD2. Per germline, CDR1 MNHEY and CDR2 SVGEGT. V dropped 0 bases and J dropped 8; count of bases not matched to a gene: 6. CDR3 size: 16 residues. Here the CDR3 DNA reads TGTGCCAGCAGTTACTCTCTAGCGGGAGGTTCTTATGAGCAGTTCTTC. Translation gives CASSYSLAGGSYEQFF.

The rearrangement joins TRBV10-2 to TRBJ1-3; D remains unclear. The CDR3 covers 11 residues. Trimming shortened V by 5 bases and J by 6 bases, and 5 bases separated the two germline ends. Germline V gives CDR1 WSHSY, CDR2 SAAADI. The CDR3 region is CASSYINTIYF. The CDR3 nucleotides are TGCGCCAGCAGTTACATAAACACCATATATTTT.

This clonotype was seen only a few times. This sequence joins TRBV7-2 and TRBJ2-5; D might be TRBD1 (6 bases). Looked up from germline, CDR1 is SGHTA and CDR2 is FQGNSA. V lost 7 bases and J 5 bases, leaving 26 bases between the germline ends. This CDR3 has 17 residues. The CDR3, as DNA: TGTGCCAGCACCCTAGGGTTCGGGACAACGACTGGGGAGACCCAGTACTTC. Protein sequence: CASTLGFGTTTGETQYF.

This chain joins TRBV3-1 and TRBJ1-5; D gene unclear. Germline loops: CDR1 LGHDT, CDR2 YNNKEL (reference sequence). The V end was cut by 1 base, the J end by 0 bases, with 7 bases between. This CDR3 region has 15 residues. CDR3 amino acids: CASSQGHYSNQPQHF. DNA of the CDR3: TGTGCCAGCAGCCAAGGGCACTATAGCAATCAGCCCCAGCATTTT.

This clonotype was seen a handful of times. The rearrangement uses TRBV4-2 and TRBJ2-7; no firm D call. Germline V gene lookup returns CDR1 LGHNA and CDR2 YNFKEQ. V was trimmed by 0 bases and J by 2 bases, leaving 11 bases between them. The CDR3 totals 15 residues. In DNA, the CDR3 is TGTGCCAGCAGCCAAGATCCCACGGAAACCTACGAGCAGTACTTC. This translates into CASSQDPTETYEQYF.

This clonotype was picked up a small number of times. This chain links TRBV20-1 with TRBJ2-7; D is possibly TRBD2 (5 bases). V shed 3 bases and J shed 0 bases, with 15 bases lying between them. Germline V gives CDR1 DFQATT, CDR2 SNEGSKA (reference sequence). CDR3 length: 15 amino acids. CDR3 in DNA: TGCAGTGCTAGCCCGAGCAGCGGTAGCTCCTACGAGCAGTACTTC. It encodes CSASPSSGSSYEQYF.

There are a few counts of this clonotype. V gene TRBV7-3 combines with J gene TRBJ2-3; D gene unclear. This CDR3 is 14 amino acids long. V was cut by 2 bases and J by 3 bases, with 9 bases left in between. Germline lookup yields CDR1 SGHTA and CDR2 FQGTGA. CDR3 sequence: CASSLRQQTDTQYF. The CDR3 nucleotides are TGTGCCAGCAGCTTACGGCAGCAGACAGATACGCAGTATTTT.

The sample holds a few counts of this clonotype. The genes are TRBV20-1 and TRBJ1-6, with a possible D match to TRBD1 (5 bases). The CDR3 totals 16 residues. In germline, CDR1 is DFQATT, CDR2 SNEGSKA (reference sequence). The V end lost 2 bases, the J end lost 7 bases, and 18 bases lay between the germline ends. The CDR3: CSARSLAGVPNSPLHF. The CDR3 nucleotides read TGCAGTGCTAGATCCCTGGCGGGGGTTCCCAATTCACCCCTCCACTTT.

This clonotype came up a few times. CDR3 DNA: TGCGCCAGCAGCTTGTTAAACATTCAGTCCTCACAATGGACCGGGGAGCTGTTTTTT. It encodes CASSLLNIQSSQWTGELFF. The chain employs TRBV5-1 and TRBJ2-2; D gene ambiguous. The CDR3 has 19 residues. The germline V gene encodes CDR1 SGHRS and CDR2 YFSETQ. Trimming shortened V by 1 base and J by 5 bases, and 24 bases separated the two germline ends. Variable domain in full (rest from reference TRBV5-1 and TRBJ2-2): KAGVTQTPRYLIKTRGQQVTLSCSPISGHRSVSWYQQTPGQGLQFLFEYFSETQRNKGNFPGRFSGRQFSNSRSEMNVSTLELGDSALYLCASSLLNIQSSQWTGELFFGEGSRLTVL.

This clonotype showed up just a few times. The chain is built from TRBV7-9 and TRBJ2-7, with TRBD1 identical over 9 bases. There are 15 residues in the CDR3. CDR1 and CDR2 from the germline V gene are SEHNR and FQNEAQ (reference sequence). V lost 5 bases and J lost 4; bases outside the gene matches: 9. CDR3 nucleotides: TGTGCCAGCAGCCGTCCGGGACAGGGACAATACGAGCAGTACTTC. It codes for CASSRPGQGQYEQYF.

The genes are TRBV20-1 and TRBJ2-3, with 7 bases aligning to TRBD2. V trimming: 6 bases; J trimming: 2 bases; junction bases outside the gene matches: 11. CDR3 size: 15 residues. Germline V gene data show CDR1 as DFQATT and CDR2 as SNEGSKA (reference sequence). In DNA form, the CDR3 reads TGCAGTGCAACCGGACTAGTACATAACACAGATACGCAGTATTTT. Translating gives CSATGLVHNTDTQYF.

The chain combines TRBV25-1 with TRBJ2-5, with 10 bases identical to TRBD2. The CDR3 sequence is 18 residues long. The V and J ends lost 2 bases and 5 bases, in that order; junction bases with no gene match: 14. Germline V gives CDR1 MGHDK, CDR2 SYGVNS. DNA of the CDR3: TGTGCCAGCAGTGAAGTACTAGCGGGAAATTCGGCGAGGGAGACCCAGTACTTC. Translating gives CASSEVLAGNSARETQYF.

This clonotype was counted only a few times. The gene calls are TRBV7-9 and TRBJ2-1; D gene unclear. V was cut by 4 bases and J by 6 bases, with 19 bases left in between. The CDR3 loop spans 16 amino acids. Germline V lookup: CDR1 SEHNR, CDR2 FQNEAQ (reference sequence). This CDR3 is CASSSSPHPNINEQFF. The CDR3, as DNA: TGTGCCAGCAGCTCGTCCCCCCACCCGAATATCAATGAGCAGTTCTTC. The full variable domain, with the rest looked up from reference TRBV7-9 and TRBJ2-1, is DTGVSQNPRHKITKRGQNVTFRCDPISEHNRLYWYRQTLGQGPEFLTYFQNEAQLEKSRLLSDRFSAERPKGSFSTLEIQRTEQGDSAMYLCASSSSPHPNINEQFFGPGTRLTVL.

V and J are TRBV6-1 and TRBJ2-2; D is perhaps TRBD1 (6 bases). The CDR3 extends over 17 amino acids. Per germline, CDR1 MNHNS and CDR2 SASEGT. V lost 0 bases and J 0 bases, leaving 11 bases between the germline ends. In DNA form, the CDR3 reads TGTGCCAGCAGTGAAGCCGGTGGGACATCGAACACCGGGGAGCTGTTTTTT. Amino acid sequence: CASSEAGGTSNTGELFF.

The chain combines TRBV7-6 with TRBJ2-1, with 11 bases aligning to TRBD2. The V gene end was trimmed by 1 base and the J gene end by 5 bases; junction bases not matched to a gene: 1. In germline, CDR1 is SGHVS, CDR2 FNYEAQ. The CDR3 runs to 15 residues. CDR3 coding DNA: TGTGCCAGCAGCTTAGTACTAGCGGGAGACAATGAGCAGTTCTTC. Translation gives CASSLVLAGDNEQFF. Supplemented by reference TRBV7-6 and TRBJ2-1, the full variable domain reads GAGVSQSPRYKVTKRGQDVALRCDPISGHVSLYWYRQALGQGPEFLTYFNYEAQQDKSGLPNDRFSAERPEGSISTLTIQRTEQRDSAMYRCASSLVLAGDNEQFFGPGTRLTVL.

This clonotype appeared many times. The chain uses TRBV10-2 and TRBJ1-2; D unresolved. V lost 7 bases and J 2 bases, leaving 14 bases between the germline ends. This CDR3 is built from 14 residues. CDR1 WSHSY and CDR2 SAAADI come from the germline V gene. The CDR3 DNA is TGCGCCAGCACAACATCTCCGGCCAACTATGGCTACACCTTC. Translating gives CASTTSPANYGYTF.

Regarding this clonotype: This could be a read error, since a much larger clone is one nucleotide away. The chain links TRBV4-2 to TRBJ2-3, with D maybe TRBD2 (6 bases). V was clipped by 5 bases and J by 3 bases, with 6 bases between them. Germline V gene lookup returns CDR1 LGHNA and CDR2 YNFKEQ. This CDR3 is built from 12 residues. The CDR3 region has the DNA TGTGCCAGCAGCGGGACTACAGATACGCAGTATTTT. This gives the protein CASSGTTDTQYF.

Points on this clonotype: Mismatch with germline at one junction end may stem from a read error. The V call is TRBV7-7, the J call TRBJ2-3, with no clear D. Germline V lookup: CDR1 SSHAT, CDR2 FNYEAQ (reference sequence). This CDR3 region has 13 residues. CDR3 in DNA: TGTGCTAGCAGCTCCCATGGGGCAGATACGCAGTATTTT. It translates to CASSSHGADTQYF.

The chain joins TRBV11-2 to TRBJ2-7; tentatively, D is TRBD1 (6 bases). Germline V gene lookup returns CDR1 SGHAT and CDR2 FQNNGV. Trimming cost V 5 bases and J 2 bases, with 10 bases left between them. The CDR3 contains 13 residues. As DNA, the CDR3 is TGTGCCAGCAGCAAACAGGGAACCTACGAGCAGTACTTC. Protein sequence: CASSKQGTYEQYF.

A few counts support this clonotype. V is TRBV30 and J is TRBJ2-3; TRBD1 matches 7 bases. Trimming removed 2 bases from V and 0 bases from J; junction bases left unmatched: 2. Germline V gives CDR1 GTSNPN, CDR2 SVGIG (reference sequence). The CDR3 has 14 amino acids. The CDR3 sequence: CAWSLTGSTDTQYF. CDR3 bases: TGTGCCTGGAGTCTGACAGGGAGCACAGATACGCAGTATTTT.

This clonotype was found a few times. The chain uses TRBV7-8 and TRBJ2-3; TRBD2 matches at 7 bases. Germline V gene sequence: CDR1 SGHVS, CDR2 FQNEAQ. The length of the CDR3 is 15 residues. V was pared by 3 bases and J by 2 bases, with 5 bases of the junction left unmatched. In DNA form, the CDR3 reads TGTGCCAGCAGCTTCCAAGCGGGGTTCACAGATACGCAGTATTTT. Its protein product is CASSFQAGFTDTQYF.

The table lists this clonotype with many counts. V and J are TRBV20-1 and TRBJ1-1; D unresolved. V was clipped by 0 bases and J by 9 bases, with 11 bases between them. The CDR3 covers 12 residues. Germline V gene data show CDR1 as DFQATT and CDR2 as SNEGSKA (reference sequence). CDR3 region: CSAREEGYQAFF. CDR3 sequence (DNA): TGCAGTGCTAGAGAAGAAGGGTACCAAGCTTTCTTT.

The rearrangement joins TRBV12-3 or TRBV12-4 to TRBJ2-2, with 9 positions matching TRBD1. Losses at the gene ends were 6 bases for V and 6 bases for J; bases not matched to a gene: 5. The CDR3 has 14 residues. DNA for the CDR3: TGTGCCAGCAGGGGACAGGGAAGGTCCGGGGAGCTGTTTTTT. Translation gives CASRGQGRSGELFF.

V is TRBV20-1 and J is TRBJ2-7; 8 bases fit TRBD1. CDR3 length: 16 residues. V gave up 4 bases and J gave up 0 bases; unmatched junction bases: 11. Germline CDR1 reads DFQATT; CDR2 reads SNEGSKA (reference sequence). In DNA form, the CDR3 reads TGCAGTGCTACCACTGGGCGACAGGGGAGCTCCTACGAGCAGTACTTC. Its translation: CSATTGRQGSSYEQYF.